The 12 T cell receptor beta chains below were found in one sample sequenced in a study of control samples from healthy donors and cancer patients (dated by TCRdb to 2020 to 2021). The library was produced with the immunoSEQ multiplex PCR assay. Held by TCRdb, this immuneACCESS table contains in-frame sequences only and omits some clones. Under half of the omission traces to an unresolved V gene where checked; the cause of the rest is unknown. In all, the sample holds 150,000 to 200,000 clones, and approximately 90% of those were seen once. 0.65% to 0.75% of the sample belongs to the ten largest clones. Sequencing input: blood. These receptors originate from a woman in her twenties or thirties in good health.

This CDR3 is CSVVENYGYTF. CDR3 in DNA: TGCAGCGTTGTAGAGAACTATGGCTACACCTTC. The chain combines TRBV29-1 with TRBJ1-2; D not resolved. Trimming shortened V by 4 bases and J by 2 bases, and 5 bases separated the two germline ends. CDR1 and CDR2 (germline): SQVTM, ANQGSEA. The CDR3 is 11 amino acids.

The rearrangement links TRBV4-3 to TRBJ2-7; 7 nucleotides agree with TRBD2. CDR3 length: 17 residues. The J segment lost 2 bases and the V segment lost 4 bases, leaving 14 bases of the junction unmatched. CDR1 is LGHNA and CDR2 is YSLEER in the germline V gene. The CDR3 DNA reads TGCGCCAGCAGCCTAAGCTTACTAGCGTTTCGAACCTACGAGCAGTACTTC. This gives the protein CASSLSLLAFRTYEQYF.

The rearrangement uses TRBV4-1 and TRBJ2-7, with a weak D call TRBD2 (6 bases). This CDR3 has 14 amino acids. Germline V gene data show CDR1 as MGHRA and CDR2 as YSYEKL. Trimming removed 0 bases at V and 3 bases at J, with 9 bases between. The CDR3 DNA reads TGCGCCAGCAGCCAAGAGCCTAGCGACTACGAGCAGTACTTC. This gives the protein CASSQEPSDYEQYF.

This chain uses TRBV4-1 with TRBJ1-1; tentatively, D is TRBD1 (6 bases). The CDR3 is 14 amino acids. Germline CDR1 is MGHRA and CDR2 is YSYEKL. Trimming stripped 5 bases from V and 5 bases from J, with 15 bases between. The CDR3 DNA sequence: TGCGCCAGCAGCATCCGACAGGACCTTACTGAAGCTTTCTTT. Translating it yields CASSIRQDLTEAFF.

The chain carries TRBV3-1 (or the pseudogene TRBV3-2) and TRBJ2-7; maybe TRBD2 (5 bases). Germline CDR1 reads LGHDT; CDR2 reads YNNKEL (reference sequence). This CDR3 is 15 amino acids long. The ends were cut back, 4 bases at V and 1 base at J, with 14 bases in the middle. For the CDR3, the DNA is TGTGCCAGCAGCCCCACCCTAGCTCCGTCCTACGAGCAGTACTTC. Residues: CASSPTLAPSYEQYF.

The chain carries TRBV15 and TRBJ1-4; 10 nucleotides agree with TRBD1. Germline assignment: CDR1 LNHNV and CDR2 YYDKDF (reference sequence). The CDR3 has 15 residues. The trim removed 2 bases at V and 7 bases at J, leaving 4 bases unmatched. CDR3 protein: CATSRPGQGSEKLFF. DNA of the CDR3: TGTGCCACCAGCAGACCGGGACAGGGGAGTGAAAAACTGTTTTTT.

This chain joins TRBV19 and TRBJ1-5; a possible D gene is TRBD1 (6 bases). This CDR3 is built from 13 residues. Germline V gene sequence: CDR1 LNHDA, CDR2 SQIVND (reference sequence). V shed 5 bases and J shed 4 bases, with 9 bases lying between them. Here the CDR3 reads CASSPDRNQPQHF. CDR3 nucleotides: TGTGCCAGTAGTCCGGACAGAAATCAGCCCCAGCATTTT.

The V and J genes are TRBV15 and TRBJ2-5; D gene ambiguous. This CDR3 has 15 amino acids. The V end lost 3 bases, the J end lost 3 bases, and 14 bases lay between the germline ends. Germline CDR1 is LNHNV and CDR2 is YYDKDF (reference sequence). CDR3 nucleotides: TGTGCCACCAGCAGTGTTAACAGTATGGAAGAGACCCAGTACTTC. It encodes CATSSVNSMEETQYF.

The chain is built from TRBV6-6 and TRBJ1-1, with 9 nucleotides matching TRBD1. CDR1 and CDR2 from the germline V gene are MNHNY and SVGAGI (reference sequence). The CDR3 loop spans 15 amino acids. Trimming took 1 base from V and 4 from J; bases not matched to a gene: 4. DNA for the CDR3: TGTGCCAGCAGTTACTTACAGGGGGCAAGCACTGAAGCTTTCTTT. This codes for CASSYLQGASTEAFF.

This clone was seen a single time. The chain joins TRBV5-5 to TRBJ2-6; D is possibly TRBD1 (5 bases). The V end was cut by 0 bases, the J end by 1 base, with 11 bases between. Germline V lookup: CDR1 SGHKS, CDR2 YYEKEE (reference sequence). The CDR3 contains 17 residues. The CDR3 sequence: CASSLGVGASGANVLTF. CDR3 DNA: TGTGCCAGCAGCTTGGGGGTAGGGGCTTCTGGGGCCAACGTCCTGACTTTC.

The rearrangement joins TRBV6-5 to TRBJ1-5, with 8 nucleotides matching TRBD1. The CDR3 is made up of 13 amino acids. Trimming took 8 bases from V and 3 from J; bases not matched to a gene: 3. The germline gives CDR1 MNHEY, CDR2 SVGAGI. This CDR3 is CASQGAHNQPQHF. CDR3 sequence (DNA): TGTGCCAGCCAGGGGGCACACAATCAGCCCCAGCATTTT.

The chain recombines TRBV27 with TRBJ2-7; 13 bases are shared with TRBD2. J gave up 6 bases and V 4 bases, and 0 bases lay outside the gene matches. Germline V gene lookup returns CDR1 MNHEY and CDR2 SMNVEV (reference sequence). CDR3 size: 13 residues. The CDR3 DNA reads as TGTGCCAGCAGTTGGACTAGCGGGAGCGAGCAGTACTTC. This codes for CASSWTSGSEQYF.